These 17 T cell receptor beta chains originate from one sample sequenced in a study of cytomegalovirus exposure and HLA in healthy donors. PCR amplification relied on 60 Vbeta primers (plus 13 Jbeta primers). Using immunoSEQ multiplex PCR, the repertoire was profiled, and TCRdb retains in-frame clones only, with some absent. The sample table includes roughly 100,000 clones. The sequenced sample was PBMCs. All receptors come from a man in his forties in good health and CMV-seronegative.

Concerning this clone: Mismatch with germline at one junction end may stem from a read error. The V call is TRBV20-1, the J call TRBJ1-4, with TRBD1 identical over 8 bases. The CDR3 is 11 residues long. CDR1 is DFQATT and CDR2 is SNEGSKA in the germline V gene (reference sequence). CDR3 residues: CSAKNNRGARF. CDR3 DNA: TGCAGTGCTAAAAACAACAGGGGGGCCCGTTTC.

V is TRBV27 and J is TRBJ1-1, with D unresolved. This CDR3 contains 15 residues. Per germline, CDR1 MNHEY and CDR2 SMNVEV (reference sequence). Trimming pared 0 bases from V and 0 bases from J, leaving 8 bases between. The CDR3 protein is CASSLSQDMNTEAFF. The CDR3, as DNA: TGTGCCAGCAGTTTATCTCAGGATATGAACACTGAAGCTTTCTTT.

The V gene is TRBV6-5, the J gene TRBJ2-7, with 9 positions matching TRBD1. V lost 0 bases, J lost 4 bases, and 4 bases stayed unmatched. CDR1 and CDR2 from the germline V gene are MNHEY and SVGAGI. The CDR3 contains 15 residues. The CDR3, as DNA: TGTGCCAGCAGTTACTCCGACAGGGGGGGATACGAGCAGTACTTC. Encoded protein: CASSYSDRGGYEQYF.

The J gene is TRBJ2-1, the V gene TRBV15; D call uncertain. V was shortened by 5 bases and J by 6 bases, with 8 bases between the two germline ends. In germline, CDR1 is LNHNV, CDR2 YYDKDF (reference sequence). The CDR3 is 12 residues long. The CDR3 is CATSETGNEQFF. CDR3 DNA sequence: TGTGCCACCAGCGAGACTGGCAATGAGCAGTTCTTC.

The V gene is TRBV29-1, the J gene TRBJ2-7; D possibly corresponds to TRBD2 (6 bases). Looked up from germline, CDR1 is SQVTM and CDR2 is ANQGSEA. This CDR3 has 12 amino acids. Between the trimmed V and J ends, which lost 3 bases and 4 bases, there was a span of 10 bases. CDR3 in DNA: TGCAGCGTTGAGTGGGGGGAGTACGAGCAGTACTTC. It codes for CSVEWGEYEQYF.

This chain links TRBV7-2 with TRBJ2-3; 9 positions match TRBD1. The length of the CDR3 is 19 residues. The trim removed 1 base at V and 2 bases at J, leaving 13 bases unmatched. Germline lookup yields CDR1 SGHTA and CDR2 FQGNSA. CDR3 loop: CASSLGTGAHLLITDTQYF. The DNA for the CDR3 is TGTGCCAGCAGCTTAGGGACAGGGGCACATCTTTTAATCACAGATACGCAGTATTTT.

The chain couples TRBV18 to TRBJ1-4, with 7 bases matching TRBD1. CDR1 KGHSH and CDR2 LQKENI come from the germline V gene. CDR3 length: 15 amino acids. With 3 bases clipped from V and 6 bases from J, the junction kept 7 bases outside the gene matches. DNA for the CDR3: TGTGCCAGCTCACCGAGACAGGGCGGGGATGAAAAACTGTTTTTT. Its protein is CASSPRQGGDEKLFF.

This sequence joins TRBV12-5 and TRBJ1-1, with TRBD1 matching 7 bases. Germline loops: CDR1 LGHNT, CDR2 FRNRAP. There are 13 residues in the CDR3. After removal of 6 bases from V and 11 bases from J, the junction contained 12 bases not matched to a gene. In nucleotides, the CDR3 is TGTGCTAGTGGGCTGGACAGGAGCCAAACGGCTTTCTTT. It codes for CASGLDRSQTAFF.

The V gene is TRBV5-1, the J gene TRBJ2-2; 7 bases fit TRBD1. With V trimmed by 0 bases and J by 4 bases, 9 bases remained unmatched. This CDR3 contains 17 residues. CDR1 SGHRS and CDR2 YFSETQ come from the germline V gene. CDR3 sequence: CASSLVGTGAFTGELFF. The CDR3, as DNA: TGCGCCAGCAGCTTGGTGGGCACAGGGGCTTTCACCGGGGAGCTGTTTTTT.

This sequence joins TRBV4-1 and TRBJ2-7; the D gene is possibly TRBD2 (5 bases). The CDR3 contains 15 residues. Germline CDR1 reads MGHRA; CDR2 reads YSYEKL. V gave up 1 base and J gave up 0 bases, with 10 bases separating them. The CDR3 loop is CASSQVKGSSYEQYF. In DNA form, the CDR3 reads TGCGCCAGCAGCCAAGTGAAAGGGAGCTCCTACGAGCAGTACTTC.

The chain has TRBV28 and TRBJ2-5, with TRBD2 identical over 14 bases. The DNA end is more similar to TRBJ2-7, so the J call may be wrong. Germline V CDR1 and CDR2: MDHEN, SYDVKM. CDR3 length equals 18 residues. CDR3 loop: CASSLPPGLAGVSYEQYF. CDR3 DNA: TGTGCCAGCAGTTTACCCCCGGGACTAGCGGGAGTCTCCTACGAGCAGTACTTC.

V usage is TRBV6-5 and J usage is TRBJ1-2; 8 nucleotides agree with TRBD1. The V gene end was trimmed by 6 bases and the J gene end by 7 bases; junction bases not matched to a gene: 10. The CDR3 is 14 residues long. Germline V gives CDR1 MNHEY, CDR2 SVGAGI. CDR3 sequence reads: CASRTRTGYSGYTF. CDR3 DNA sequence: TGTGCCAGCAGGACCCGGACAGGGTACTCTGGCTACACCTTC.

V and J are TRBV19 and TRBJ1-5; possibly TRBD1 for D (5 bases). CDR3 length: 16 amino acids. Germline CDR1 is LNHDA and CDR2 is SQIVND (reference sequence). Trimming pared 5 bases from V and 0 bases from J, leaving 14 bases between. The CDR3 sequence is CASSAARGYSNQPQHF. CDR3 coding DNA: TGTGCCAGTAGTGCGGCACGGGGGTATAGCAATCAGCCCCAGCATTTT.

The V and J genes are TRBV19 and TRBJ1-4; 8 bases line up with TRBD1. Germline CDR1 reads LNHDA; CDR2 reads SQIVND (reference sequence). The V and J ends lost 5 bases and 5 bases, in that order; junction bases with no gene match: 4. The CDR3 is 14 residues long. The DNA for the CDR3 is TGTGCCAGTAGTCCCGGACAGGGAAATGAAAAACTGTTTTTT. Translating gives CASSPGQGNEKLFF.

The rearrangement joins TRBV6-5 to TRBJ1-1, with TRBD1 identical over 9 bases. CDR1 and CDR2 (germline): MNHEY, SVGAGI. The ends lost 3 bases at V and 6 bases at J; junction bases unmatched: 8. The CDR3 is made up of 15 amino acids. The chain's CDR3 is CASSYTGTGKSEAFF. The DNA for the CDR3 is TGTGCCAGCAGTTATACCGGGACAGGGAAATCTGAAGCTTTCTTT.

The rearrangement links TRBV19 to TRBJ2-7, with 11 positions matching TRBD2. The V segment lost 4 bases and the J segment 3 bases; nucleotides outside the gene matches: 2. CDR1 is LNHDA, CDR2 SQIVND, per germline (reference sequence). The CDR3 sequence is 14 residues long. The CDR3, as DNA: TGTGCCAGTAGTACCGGGACTAGCGGCTACGAGCAGTACTTC. As protein: CASSTGTSGYEQYF.

The rearrangement links TRBV29-1 to TRBJ2-7; 10 nucleotides match TRBD1. The germline V gene encodes CDR1 SQVTM and CDR2 ANQGSEA. V gave up 6 bases and J gave up 2 bases; unmatched junction bases: 4. The CDR3 is 13 residues long. The chain's CDR3 is CSVGQGTPYEQYF. The CDR3 DNA follows: TGCAGCGTGGGACAGGGGACCCCCTACGAGCAGTACTTC.